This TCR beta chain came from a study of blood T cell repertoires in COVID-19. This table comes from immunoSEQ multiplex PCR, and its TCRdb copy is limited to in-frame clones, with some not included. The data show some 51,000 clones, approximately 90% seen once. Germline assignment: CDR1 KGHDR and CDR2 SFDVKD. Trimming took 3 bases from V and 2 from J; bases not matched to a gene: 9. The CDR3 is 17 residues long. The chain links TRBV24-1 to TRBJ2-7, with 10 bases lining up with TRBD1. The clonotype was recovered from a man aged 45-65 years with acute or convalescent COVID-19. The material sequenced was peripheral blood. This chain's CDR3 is CATSDLRQGAPPYEQYF. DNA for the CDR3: TGTGCCACCAGTGATCTCCGACAGGGGGCGCCCCCCTACGAGCAGTACTTC.